This T cell receptor beta chain is drawn from a study of cytomegalovirus exposure and HLA in healthy donors (TCRdb year 2017). Describing the broader study: In an earlier analysis of 450 to 750 of the donors, 250 to 300 Gb of sequence data and roughly 100 million unique TCR beta sequences from roughly 180 million T cells were reported. A later analysis re-analyzed previously published TCR beta repertoires from about 730 donors and added high-resolution HLA genotyping to study TCR occurrence patterns. The T cell repertoires of 550 to 850 subjects were profiled by immunosequencing and related to cytomegalovirus serostatus. In a later genetic analysis, genome-wide SNP genotypes for about 55% of the 666 donors were used, and that subset was treated as a discovery cohort. Besides the first cohort of roughly 660 subjects, a separate validation cohort made up of about 120 different subjects was used. Donor age, sex, ethnicity and CMV serostatus were collected together with the repertoire data. In an earlier analysis of around 540 of the donors, high-throughput TCR beta sequencing was used to judge whether each TCR beta V gene segment behaved as functional or pseudogenic. Of the roughly 400 genotyped donors, approximately 83% fell in the genetic ancestry cluster associated with self-reported Caucasian donors. The later analysis used no new phenotypic data to find candidate immune exposures, relying instead on TCR beta sequences and their occurrence across donors. Both class I and class II loci were covered by HLA typing, at four-digit resolution. On average, about 240,000 unique TCR beta nucleotide sequences were sequenced per donor among roughly 430 genotyped donors of the cohort, with roughly 18% of those sequences being non-productive. About 5 DR-DQ haplotypes were handled as single units for association and clustering, since linkage in the cohort was strong. About 280 gigabases of sequencing data and tens of millions of unique TCR sequences made up an early release that covered roughly 670 HLA-typed donors. All discovery cohort repertoires had been generated using a single sequencing platform. To predict cytomegalovirus infection status, the study combined high-throughput TCR immunosequencing, statistical association of individual TCRs with disease status, and machine learning. Typing coverage differed by locus: A, B, C, DRB1 and DQB1 were typed in about 620-630 donors, DQA1 in 500 to 550, DPA1 in approximately 600, and DPB1 in 472. The study was designed to test whether signatures of past pathogen exposure could be identified by cataloging public T cell receptors. Study-wide conclusions, independent of this receptor: In this cohort, only TCR beta chains were sequenced, and detectable features were limited by the absence of alpha or paired-chain data. Compared with equally common non-associated chains, HLA-associated TCR beta chains in a later analysis were more clonally expanded and had lower generation probabilities. In a later analysis, around 15,000 TCR beta sequences were associated with specific HLA alleles at a false discovery rate of 0.05. The 87-base-pair reads could not distinguish some IMGT-functional V segments, including TRBV6-2 and TRBV6-3, so those segments were excluded. Linkage disequilibrium might explain the correlated functional status among segregating V segments, but an unknown experimental factor could not be ruled out. The classifier was reported to diagnose cytomegalovirus status with high specificity and sensitivity in both the original cohort and the validation cohort. Immune exposure information for the cohort was limited to CMV serostatus. According to the authors, the approach could potentially be generalized to other disease states and immunological phenotypes. A later genetic analysis reported fewer N-insertions in productive TCRs among donors in an Asian-associated ancestry cluster than the roughly 700-donor mean. The earlier analysis of some 540 of the donors excluded approximately 15 rarely observed V segments, including chromosome 9 orphons, because counts were too low. V-gene and J-gene trimming of TCR beta chains was associated with a missense DCLRE1C variant in a later genetic analysis, and the association was replicated in an independent cohort. Because HLA typing was unavailable for some donors at each locus, only the typed subset was used in association tests. Most TCR sequences were observed very rarely across donors, whereas some public TCRs were present in many individuals. According to a later analysis, most CMV-associated TCR beta chains appeared to be HLA-restricted, and the HLA associations seemed to be driven largely by CMV exposure. A further reported finding was that TCR beta sequences accurately predicted the HLA-A and HLA-B alleles for most subjects in the first cohort. In a later analysis, TCR association rates were found to vary across HLA loci, with the most associated TCRs seen for DRB1 alleles and the fewest for HLA-C alleles. The presence/absence analyses assumed that sequencing depth was roughly uniform across donors, and that assumption may not be true. The study gave a list of more than 150 TCR beta chains associated with cytomegalovirus. When HLA alleles, especially DR and DQ, strongly co-occurred, attributing TCR associations to individual alleles was difficult. An earlier analysis of approximately 600 of the donors showed that most TCR beta V segments appeared in productive rearrangements either about 87% or about 30% of the time, which broadly matched IMGT annotations. A cluster of highly shared sequence variants was judged likely to represent a technical artifact of the sequencing pipeline. A later analysis reported that several top co-occurrence clusters appeared linked to parvovirus B19, influenza, CMV and Epstein-Barr virus. In vitro tests confirmed that a few of the cytomegalovirus-associated TCR beta chains recognize cytomegalovirus antigens.

In total, 666 healthy bone marrow donors made up the cohort. Cohort members were all nominally healthy when sampled, although unrecorded immune exposures were likely present. The donor was CMV seropositive and belonged to the group of over 250 seropositive cohort members. Every donor gave a peripheral blood sample, and the peripheral blood mononuclear cells from that sample were used for TCR beta sequencing. The Qiagen DNeasy Blood Extraction Kit was used to extract genomic DNA from the blood cell samples. On this clone itself: Its antigen remains undetermined. The sample holds no much larger clone one base away, and base qualities are not on file.

Taken from cysteine to phenylalanine, the CDR3 has 17 residues. Only the CDR3 portion is preserved as DNA: 51 bases, with reading frame beginning at the first base. CDR1 and CDR2 (SGHDT, YYEEEE) derive from the germline V gene. V is cut by 5 bases and J by 2 bases, and the space between the germline ends is 22 bases. The library was made by the immunoSEQ multiplex PCR assay. For the multiplex PCR, a mixture combining 60 forward primers for TCR Vbeta segments and 13 reverse primers for TCR Jbeta segments was used. Amplification of the CDR3 region of rearranged TCR beta genes was performed with a multiplex PCR assay on genomic DNA. Amplified TCR beta libraries were sequenced as 87-base-pair reads on the Illumina HiSeq System. Per the original workflow: Across the 666 repertoires, a later analysis counted 80 million or so unique TCR beta chains, around 10 million of which were shared by at least two donors. To remove PCR and sequencing errors, raw reads were error-corrected and collapsed into unique sequences using a nearest-neighbor algorithm that merged closely related sequences. Alignment of CDR3 sequences to IMGT reference sequences was used to assign V, D and J gene segments. For a sequence to be retained, a match of at least six nucleotides was required to both a V gene segment and a J gene segment. Rearrangements were called productive when the CDR3 lacked stop codons and stayed in frame with V and J; all others were non-productive. CDR3 was defined according to IMGT convention as the region running from the second conserved V-encoded cysteine to the conserved J-encoded phenylalanine. In an earlier analysis of 550 to 650 of the donors, sequences lacking an unambiguous match to a single V gene segment were excluded. In an earlier analysis of around 600 of the donors, V segments were called functional above 56.7% productive rearrangements and were called segregating when the between-donor standard deviation exceeded 5%. A statistical classification framework was built for diagnosing cytomegalovirus status from the catalog of TCR beta chain sequences. In a later analysis, V and J genes were assigned by comparing TCR nucleotide sequences against IMGT/GENE-DB human TR gene sequences. The TCRdist pipeline was used in a later analysis to assign CDR3 sequences and most-parsimonious VDJ recombination scenarios. In a later analysis, each TCR beta chain was defined by its CDR3 amino acid sequence together with its V-gene family, and reads lacking a unique V-gene family were excluded. To address suspected cross-contamination and a sequencing artifact, a later analysis removed roughly 640 highly shared, low-generation-probability nucleotide sequences. For each public chain, a later analysis derived a clonal expansion index from normalized ranks of inferred template counts within each repertoire. In a later analysis, generation probabilities were computed with a VDJ recombination model fitted to out-of-frame rearrangements, and the resulting probabilities were checked against IGoR. In a later analysis, TCR-TCR, TCR-HLA and TCR-CMV co-occurrence was scored with hypergeometric tests, and a repertoire-size bias correction was applied to TCR pairs. False discovery rates were estimated in a later analysis by permuting HLA or CMV assignments 20 times. In a later analysis, co-occurring TCRs were grouped using DBSCAN, with TCRdist sequence similarity added in when clustering inside HLA-allele-positive subsets. Repertoires with fewer than 30,000 or more than 120,000 public chains, plus five repertoires with anomalous nucleotide sharing, were excluded from co-occurrence clustering. The source is immuneACCESS, and TCRdb retained only in-frame sequences with V and J called. Part of the clones is not carried over; for the studies checked, unresolved V genes explain less than half of this, and the remainder is unexplained. Clone size and the V and J calls come from that table; the DNA yielded D and trimming. This sample has approximately 170,000 clones in its table, and roughly 77% of those were observed once. The ten largest clones capture 4.7% of the sample.

The chain couples TRBV5-6 to TRBJ1-2; the D gene remains uncertain. Sequenced sample: PBMCs. The sequence derives from a young man in good health and CMV-seropositive. CDR3 region: CASSYLSGGSENYGYTF. In nucleotides, the sequence is TGTGCCAGCAGTTATCTCTCTGGCGGGAGCGAAAACTATGGCTACACCTTC. The CDR3 plus the reference TRBV5-6 and TRBJ1-2 genes for the other parts give the full variable domain: DAGVTQSPTHLIKTRGQQVTLRCSPKSGHDTVSWYQQALGQGPQFIFQYYEEEERQRGNFPDRFSGHQFPNYSSELNVNALLLGDSALYLCASSYLSGGSENYGYTFGSGTRLTVV.